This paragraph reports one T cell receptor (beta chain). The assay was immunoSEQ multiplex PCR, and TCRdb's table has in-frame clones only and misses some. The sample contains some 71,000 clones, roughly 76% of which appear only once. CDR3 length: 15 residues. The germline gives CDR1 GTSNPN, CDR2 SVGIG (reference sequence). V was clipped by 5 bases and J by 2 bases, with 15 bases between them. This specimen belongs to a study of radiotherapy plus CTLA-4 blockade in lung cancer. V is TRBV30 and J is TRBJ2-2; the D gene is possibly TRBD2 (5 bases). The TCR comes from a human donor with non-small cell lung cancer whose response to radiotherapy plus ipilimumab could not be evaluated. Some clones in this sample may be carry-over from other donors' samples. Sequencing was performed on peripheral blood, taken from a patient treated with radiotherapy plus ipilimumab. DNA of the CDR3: TGTGCCTGGCTCCTGTCCACGGGAAACACCGGGGAGCTGTTTTTT. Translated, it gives CAWLLSTGNTGELFF.